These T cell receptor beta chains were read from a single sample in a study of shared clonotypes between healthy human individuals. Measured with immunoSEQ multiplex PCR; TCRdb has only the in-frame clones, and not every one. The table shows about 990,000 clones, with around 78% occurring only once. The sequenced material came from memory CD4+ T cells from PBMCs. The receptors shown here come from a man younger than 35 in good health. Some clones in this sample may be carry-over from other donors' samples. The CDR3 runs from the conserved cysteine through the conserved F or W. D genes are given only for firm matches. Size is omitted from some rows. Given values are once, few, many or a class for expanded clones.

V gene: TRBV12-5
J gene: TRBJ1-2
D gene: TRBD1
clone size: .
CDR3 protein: CASGSNFYRGRDYGYTF
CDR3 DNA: TGTGCTAGTGGTTCAAACTTTTACAGGGGCCGCGACTATGGCTACACCTTC

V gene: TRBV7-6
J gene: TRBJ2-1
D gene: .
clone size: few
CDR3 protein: CASSPRLVVRDEQFF
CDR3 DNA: TGTGCCAGCAGCCCCCGACTAGTTGTCAGGGATGAGCAGTTCTTC

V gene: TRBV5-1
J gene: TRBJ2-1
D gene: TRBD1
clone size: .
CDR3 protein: CASSWGDRASAYNEQFF
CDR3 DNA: TGCGCCAGCAGCTGGGGGGACAGGGCGAGCGCCTACAATGAGCAGTTCTTC

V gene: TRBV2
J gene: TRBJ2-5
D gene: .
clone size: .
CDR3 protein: CASRRETQYF
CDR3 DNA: TGTGCCAGCAGACGGGAGACCCAGTACTTC

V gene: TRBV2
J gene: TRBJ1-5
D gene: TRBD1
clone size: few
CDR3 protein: CASSGTGKGRQPQHF
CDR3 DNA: TGTGCCAGTTCCGGGACAGGCAAGGGTAGGCAGCCCCAGCATTTT

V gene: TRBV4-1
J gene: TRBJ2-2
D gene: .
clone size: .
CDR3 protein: CASSQAQESGELFF
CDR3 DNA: TGCGCCAGCAGCCAAGCGCAGGAATCCGGGGAGCTGTTTTTT

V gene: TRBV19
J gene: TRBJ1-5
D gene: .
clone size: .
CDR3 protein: CASSIGRSPGFQPQHF
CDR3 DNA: TGTGCCAGTAGTATTGGTCGTTCCCCTGGGTTCCAGCCCCAGCATTTT

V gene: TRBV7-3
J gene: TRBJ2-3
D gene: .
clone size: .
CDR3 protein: CASSLFKVASDTQYF
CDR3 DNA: TGTGCCAGCAGCTTATTTAAGGTAGCTTCAGATACGCAGTATTTT

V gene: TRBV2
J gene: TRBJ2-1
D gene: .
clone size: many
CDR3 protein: CASRGLAHNEQFF
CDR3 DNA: TGTGCCAGCAGGGGGTTAGCCCACAATGAGCAGTTCTTC

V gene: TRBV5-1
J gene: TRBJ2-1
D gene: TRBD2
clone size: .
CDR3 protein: CASSLTRTSGWDNEQFF
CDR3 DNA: TGCGCCAGCAGCTTGACAAGGACTAGCGGGTGGGACAATGAGCAGTTCTTC

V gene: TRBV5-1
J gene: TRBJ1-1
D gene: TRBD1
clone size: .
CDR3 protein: CASSVTGRNTEAFF
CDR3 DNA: TGCGCCAGCAGCGTGACAGGGAGGAACACTGAAGCTTTCTTT

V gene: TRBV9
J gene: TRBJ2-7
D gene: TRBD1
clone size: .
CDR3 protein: CASSVNPTGAPHEQYF
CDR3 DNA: TGTGCCAGCAGCGTAAACCCCACAGGGGCCCCCCACGAGCAGTACTTC

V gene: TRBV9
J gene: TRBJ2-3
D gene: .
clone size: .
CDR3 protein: CASGGGFTDTQYF
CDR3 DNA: TGTGCCAGCGGTGGCGGCTTCACAGATACGCAGTATTTT

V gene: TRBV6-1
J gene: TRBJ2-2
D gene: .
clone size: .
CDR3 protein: CASKGLWNTGELFF
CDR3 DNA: TGTGCCAGCAAGGGACTTTGGAACACCGGGGAGCTGTTTTTT

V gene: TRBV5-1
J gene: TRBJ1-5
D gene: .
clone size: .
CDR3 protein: CASSLGPLYSNQPQHF
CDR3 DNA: TGCGCCAGCAGCTTGGGGCCGCTCTATAGCAATCAGCCCCAGCATTTT

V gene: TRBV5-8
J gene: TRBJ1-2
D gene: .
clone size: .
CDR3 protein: CASRRHIPIGPSNYGYTF
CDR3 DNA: TGTGCCAGCAGACGTCACATACCAATCGGTCCTTCTAACTATGGCTACACCTTC

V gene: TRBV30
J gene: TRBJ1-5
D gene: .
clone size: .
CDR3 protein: CAWSISGDQPQHF
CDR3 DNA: TGTGCCTGGAGTATTTCGGGCGATCAGCCCCAGCATTTT

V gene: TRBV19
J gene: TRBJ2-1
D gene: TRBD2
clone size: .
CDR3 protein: CASRGTSGRGGSYNEQFF
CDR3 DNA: TGTGCCAGTAGAGGGACTAGCGGGAGGGGAGGGTCCTACAATGAGCAGTTCTTC

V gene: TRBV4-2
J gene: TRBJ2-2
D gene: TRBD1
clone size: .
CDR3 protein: CASSKDRVGGELFF
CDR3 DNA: TGTGCCAGCAGCAAAGACAGGGTGGGCGGGGAGCTGTTTTTT

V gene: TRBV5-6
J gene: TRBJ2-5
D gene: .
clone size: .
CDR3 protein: CASSRRQGSETQYF
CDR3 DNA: TGTGCCAGCAGCCGGAGGCAGGGCTCGGAGACCCAGTACTTC

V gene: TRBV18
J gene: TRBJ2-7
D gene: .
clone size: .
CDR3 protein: CASSPPSKGEYEQYF
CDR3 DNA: TGTGCCAGCTCACCACCGAGTAAAGGGGAATACGAGCAGTACTTC

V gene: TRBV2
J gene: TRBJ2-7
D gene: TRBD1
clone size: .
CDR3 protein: CASSGDRSYEQYF
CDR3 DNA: TGTGCCAGCAGTGGGGACAGGTCCTACGAGCAGTACTTC

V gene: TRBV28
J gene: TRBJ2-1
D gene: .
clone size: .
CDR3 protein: CASGGFREQFF
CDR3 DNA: TGTGCCAGCGGCGGTTTCCGTGAGCAGTTCTTC

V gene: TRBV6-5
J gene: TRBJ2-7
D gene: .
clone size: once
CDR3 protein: CASSNGQIYEQYF
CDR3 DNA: TGTGCCAGCAGCAACGGGCAAATTTACGAGCAGTACTTC

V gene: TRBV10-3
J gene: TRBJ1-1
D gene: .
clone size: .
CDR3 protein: CAIRDLEGYEAFF
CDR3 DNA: TGTGCCATCCGTGATTTGGAAGGTTACGAAGCTTTCTTT

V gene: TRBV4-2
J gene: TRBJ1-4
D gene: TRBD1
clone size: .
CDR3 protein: CASSEGQGNEKLFF
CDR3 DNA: TGTGCCAGCAGCGAGGGACAGGGTAATGAAAAACTGTTTTTT

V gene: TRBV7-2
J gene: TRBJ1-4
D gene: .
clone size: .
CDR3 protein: CASGQSITEKLFF
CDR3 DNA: TGTGCCAGCGGCCAGAGTATCACCGAAAAACTGTTTTTT

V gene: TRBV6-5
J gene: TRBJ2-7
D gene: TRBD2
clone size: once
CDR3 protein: CASSTIAGGRREQYF
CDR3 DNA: TGTGCCAGCAGTACCATAGCGGGAGGGAGGCGCGAGCAGTACTTC

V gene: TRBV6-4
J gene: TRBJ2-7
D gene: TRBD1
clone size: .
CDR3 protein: CASSSGQGVQYF
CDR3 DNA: TGTGCCAGCAGTTCCGGACAGGGAGTGCAGTACTTC

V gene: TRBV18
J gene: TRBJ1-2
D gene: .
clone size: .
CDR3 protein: CASSPPRFTGYGYTF
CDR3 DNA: TGTGCCAGCTCACCACCCCGATTTACGGGGTATGGCTACACCTTC